These 22 T cell receptor beta chains came from one sample sequenced in a study of T cell repertoires and Cas9 in healthy adults. Sequencing was performed with immunoSEQ multiplex PCR; in TCRdb, only in-frame clones are kept and a portion is missing. The sample has 20,000 to 25,000 clones, just under 95% seen once. The specimen was CD4+ effector T cells (CD127+, CD25-, CD137-, CD154-) from PBMCs; culture status not recorded. The source of these receptors is a human donor in good health.

The chain combines TRBV25-1 with TRBJ2-1, with D perhaps matching TRBD2 (5 bases). The V gene lost 8 bases and the J gene lost 5 bases, with 10 bases spanning the gap. The CDR3 contains 12 residues. Germline V lookup: CDR1 MGHDK, CDR2 SYGVNS. CDR3 sequence: CASLSDNNEQFF. The DNA for the CDR3 is TGTGCCAGCCTTAGCGATAACAATGAGCAGTTCTTC.

The gene calls are TRBV15 and TRBJ2-1; no reliable D call. The germline V gene has CDR1 LNHNV and CDR2 YYDKDF (reference sequence). CDR3 length equals 15 residues. V was pared by 1 base and J by 1 base, with 8 bases between. This CDR3 reads CATSRVGRSYNEQFF. Here the CDR3 DNA reads TGTGCCACCAGCAGAGTAGGTCGGTCCTACAATGAGCAGTTCTTC.

The chain links TRBV7-2 to TRBJ2-7, with D possibly being TRBD2 (6 bases). Trimming removed 3 bases at V and 3 bases at J, with 15 bases between. Germline CDR1 SGHTA, CDR2 FQGNSA. The CDR3 is made up of 15 amino acids. The CDR3 coding sequence is TGTGCCAGCAGCTTCCCCCGGTGGGGGGTCTACGAGCAGTACTTC. This gives the protein CASSFPRWGVYEQYF.

The rearrangement links TRBV5-6 to TRBJ2-6; D gene uncertain. Germline V gene data show CDR1 as SGHDT and CDR2 as YYEEEE. The CDR3 extends over 14 amino acids. V was shortened by 4 bases and J by 2 bases, with 7 bases between the two germline ends. CDR3 in DNA: TGTGCCAGCAGCCAAGATGCTGGGGCCAACGTCCTGACTTTC. It specifies CASSQDAGANVLTF.

The chain employs TRBV2 and TRBJ2-7; a weak D match, TRBD2 (6 bases). V gave up 4 bases and J gave up 6 bases, with 13 bases separating them. There are 13 residues in the CDR3. Germline values: CDR1 SNHLY, CDR2 FYNNEI. The CDR3 coding sequence is TGTGCCAGCAGTGCGACTAGTCTTTCCGAGCAGTACGTC. It specifies CASSATSLSEQYV.

The chain employs TRBV7-9 and TRBJ2-1, with D possibly being TRBD1 (5 bases). The length of the CDR3 is 11 residues. The germline CDR1 and CDR2 sequences are SEHNR and FQNEAQ (reference sequence). V was trimmed by 4 bases and J by 14 bases, leaving 12 bases between them. Written as DNA, the CDR3 is TGTGCCAGCAGCTATGACAGTGGGGAGTTCTTC. Translating it yields CASSYDSGEFF.

The V and J genes are TRBV2 and TRBJ1-3; D remains ambiguous. Germline lookup yields CDR1 SNHLY and CDR2 FYNNEI. The CDR3 is made up of 14 amino acids. V lost 4 bases, J lost 0 bases, and 7 bases lay in between. Here the CDR3 reads CASSAVSSGNTIYF. In DNA form, the CDR3 reads TGTGCCAGCAGTGCTGTTAGCTCTGGAAACACCATATATTTT.

The chain links TRBV7-9 to TRBJ2-3; 8 bases line up with TRBD2. CDR1 is SEHNR and CDR2 is FQNEAQ in the germline V gene (reference sequence). With 0 bases clipped from V and 2 bases from J, the junction kept 1 base outside the gene matches. The CDR3 is made up of 15 amino acids. The CDR3 coding sequence is TGTGCCAGCAGCTTAGCTAGCGGGACCACAGATACGCAGTATTTT. Amino acids: CASSLASGTTDTQYF.

This chain joins TRBV7-2 and TRBJ1-5; TRBD1 is a possible D gene (5 bases). The CDR3 spans 15 residues. V lost 0 bases and J 7 bases, leaving 13 bases between the germline ends. Germline CDR1 SGHTA, CDR2 FQGNSA. The CDR3 DNA reads as TGTGCCAGCAGCTTAGCAGGTGGGGGTAGCCAGCCCCAGCATTTT. It yields the protein CASSLAGGGSQPQHF.

The chain couples TRBV7-2 to TRBJ2-1; D call uncertain. CDR3 length equals 14 residues. Germline CDR1 and CDR2: SGHTA and FQGNSA. Trimming took 0 bases from V and 8 from J, leaving 11 bases between them. As DNA, the CDR3 is TGTGCCAGCAGCTTAGCAAACGCCGCCGATGAGCAGTTCTTC. It specifies CASSLANAADEQFF.

The chain employs TRBV5-1 and TRBJ2-7; a weak D match, TRBD2 (5 bases). This CDR3 contains 15 residues. The germline CDR1 and CDR2 sequences are SGHRS and YFSETQ. The V and J ends lost 0 bases and 2 bases respectively, with 12 bases between them. The DNA for the CDR3 is TGCGCCAGCAGCTTGGATTCGGAGGCAGCCTACGAGCAGTACTTC. Amino acid sequence: CASSLDSEAAYEQYF.

The gene calls are TRBV4-1 and TRBJ2-5; no clear D gene. The CDR3 is 13 residues long. Looked up from germline, CDR1 is MGHRA and CDR2 is YSYEKL. V lost 1 base and J 5 bases, leaving 8 bases between the germline ends. This CDR3 is CASSQAARETQYF. CDR3 nucleotide sequence: TGCGCCAGCAGCCAAGCTGCCCGGGAGACCCAGTACTTC.

CDR3 amino acids: CASSSGQSPYGYTF. In DNA, the CDR3 is TGTGCCAGCAGTTCAGGACAGTCCCCATATGGCTACACCTTC. The chain is built from TRBV7-2 and TRBJ1-2; maybe TRBD1 (6 bases). CDR1 is SGHTA, CDR2 FQGNSA, per germline. V gave up 6 bases and J gave up 5 bases, with 16 bases separating them. The CDR3 has 14 residues.

This chain links TRBV6-6 with TRBJ1-1; 9 nucleotides agree with TRBD1. The germline CDR1 and CDR2 sequences are MNHNY and SVGAGI (reference sequence). V shed 6 bases and J 6 bases; nucleotides not matched to a gene: 8. This CDR3 region has 14 residues. The CDR3 nucleotides are TGTGCCAGCAGGGGGACAGGGTCGATCGCTGAAGCTTTCTTT. Amino acids: CASRGTGSIAEAFF.

The chain is built from TRBV15 and TRBJ1-5; TRBD1 matches 7 bases. The CDR3 runs 13 residues. CDR1 LNHNV and CDR2 YYDKDF come from the germline V gene (reference sequence). Unmatched junction bases numbered 7, after V lost 7 bases and J lost 7 bases. As DNA, the CDR3 is TGTGCCACCACCGACAGGGTCATGCAGCCCCAGCATTTT. This codes for CATTDRVMQPQHF.

The CDR3 loop is CASRRVSSGELFF. The CDR3 region has the DNA TGTGCCAGCAGGAGGGTCTCGAGCGGGGAGCTGTTTTTT. J is TRBJ2-2 and V is TRBV27; a possible D gene is TRBD2 (5 bases). The CDR3 is 13 residues long. V was shortened by 6 bases and J by 7 bases, with 12 bases between the two germline ends. Germline CDR1 MNHEY, CDR2 SMNVEV (reference sequence).

This rearrangement joins TRBV4-1 to TRBJ2-1; TRBD2 agrees at 11 bases. The CDR3 is 17 amino acids. With 0 bases clipped from V and 7 bases from J, the junction kept 8 bases outside the gene matches. Germline V gives CDR1 MGHRA, CDR2 YSYEKL. The DNA for the CDR3 is TGCGCCAGCAGCCAAGAATCGACTAGCGGGGTTAGGAATGAGCAGTTCTTC. Translated: CASSQESTSGVRNEQFF.

This chain connects TRBV6-6 to TRBJ1-2; a possible D gene is TRBD1 (6 bases). CDR1 is MNHNY and CDR2 is SVGAGI in the germline V gene (reference sequence). CDR3 length equals 15 residues. V was trimmed by 6 bases and J by 0 bases, leaving 14 bases between them. In DNA, the CDR3 is TGTGCCAGCAGATTAACAGGGATTTCTAACTATGGCTACACCTTC. Amino acid sequence: CASRLTGISNYGYTF.

The V gene is TRBV5-1, the J gene TRBJ2-5, with 8 bases matching TRBD2. V was clipped by 6 bases and J by 4 bases; unmatched bases: 5. CDR1 is SGHRS, CDR2 YFSETQ, per germline. CDR3 length: 13 residues. The DNA of the CDR3 is TGCGCCAGCAAAAGCGGGGGAGGAGAGACCCAGTACTTC. Translation gives CASKSGGGETQYF.

The V call is TRBV4-3, the J call TRBJ1-2, with D possibly TRBD1 on 6 matching bases. The CDR3 covers 16 residues. CDR1 is LGHNA and CDR2 is YSLEER in the germline V gene. The germline V and J ends were trimmed by 1 base and 6 bases, with 18 bases remaining between them. The CDR3 reads CASSQAPTGHVNGYTF. The CDR3 DNA sequence: TGCGCCAGCAGCCAAGCCCCCACAGGGCACGTCAATGGCTACACCTTC.

The V and J genes are TRBV21-1 and TRBJ2-5. TRBV21-1 constitutes a pseudogene. The CDR3 sequence is 13 residues long. This CDR3 reads CASSGTEEETQYF. CDR3 DNA: TGTGCCAGCAGCGGGACCGAGGAAGAGACCCAGTACTTC.

The chain recombines TRBV9 with TRBJ1-4; D gene ambiguous. From germline, CDR1 is SGDLS and CDR2 YYNGEE. Trimming cost V 3 bases and J 2 bases, with 17 bases left between them. The CDR3 is made up of 17 amino acids. The CDR3 DNA reads TGTGCCAGCAGCGGGAATCCCAGAGGGCCGACTAATGAAAAACTGTTTTTT. Protein sequence: CASSGNPRGPTNEKLFF.